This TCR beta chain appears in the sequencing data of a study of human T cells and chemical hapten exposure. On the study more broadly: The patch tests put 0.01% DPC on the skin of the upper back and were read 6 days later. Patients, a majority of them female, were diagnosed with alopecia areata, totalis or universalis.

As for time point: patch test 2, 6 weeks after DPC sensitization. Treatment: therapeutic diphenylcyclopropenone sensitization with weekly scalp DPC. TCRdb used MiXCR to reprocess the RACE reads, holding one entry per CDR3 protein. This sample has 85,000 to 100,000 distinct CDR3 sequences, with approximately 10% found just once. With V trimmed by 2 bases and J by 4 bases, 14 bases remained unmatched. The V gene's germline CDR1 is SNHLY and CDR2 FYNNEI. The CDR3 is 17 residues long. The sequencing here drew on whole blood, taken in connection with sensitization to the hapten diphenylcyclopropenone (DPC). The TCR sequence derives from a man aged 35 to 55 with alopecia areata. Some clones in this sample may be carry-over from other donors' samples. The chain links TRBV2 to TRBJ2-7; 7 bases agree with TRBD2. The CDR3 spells CASSEYSSGSTMYEQYV. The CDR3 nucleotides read TGTGCCAGCAGTGAATATTCTAGCGGAAGTACAATGTACGAGCAGTACGTC.